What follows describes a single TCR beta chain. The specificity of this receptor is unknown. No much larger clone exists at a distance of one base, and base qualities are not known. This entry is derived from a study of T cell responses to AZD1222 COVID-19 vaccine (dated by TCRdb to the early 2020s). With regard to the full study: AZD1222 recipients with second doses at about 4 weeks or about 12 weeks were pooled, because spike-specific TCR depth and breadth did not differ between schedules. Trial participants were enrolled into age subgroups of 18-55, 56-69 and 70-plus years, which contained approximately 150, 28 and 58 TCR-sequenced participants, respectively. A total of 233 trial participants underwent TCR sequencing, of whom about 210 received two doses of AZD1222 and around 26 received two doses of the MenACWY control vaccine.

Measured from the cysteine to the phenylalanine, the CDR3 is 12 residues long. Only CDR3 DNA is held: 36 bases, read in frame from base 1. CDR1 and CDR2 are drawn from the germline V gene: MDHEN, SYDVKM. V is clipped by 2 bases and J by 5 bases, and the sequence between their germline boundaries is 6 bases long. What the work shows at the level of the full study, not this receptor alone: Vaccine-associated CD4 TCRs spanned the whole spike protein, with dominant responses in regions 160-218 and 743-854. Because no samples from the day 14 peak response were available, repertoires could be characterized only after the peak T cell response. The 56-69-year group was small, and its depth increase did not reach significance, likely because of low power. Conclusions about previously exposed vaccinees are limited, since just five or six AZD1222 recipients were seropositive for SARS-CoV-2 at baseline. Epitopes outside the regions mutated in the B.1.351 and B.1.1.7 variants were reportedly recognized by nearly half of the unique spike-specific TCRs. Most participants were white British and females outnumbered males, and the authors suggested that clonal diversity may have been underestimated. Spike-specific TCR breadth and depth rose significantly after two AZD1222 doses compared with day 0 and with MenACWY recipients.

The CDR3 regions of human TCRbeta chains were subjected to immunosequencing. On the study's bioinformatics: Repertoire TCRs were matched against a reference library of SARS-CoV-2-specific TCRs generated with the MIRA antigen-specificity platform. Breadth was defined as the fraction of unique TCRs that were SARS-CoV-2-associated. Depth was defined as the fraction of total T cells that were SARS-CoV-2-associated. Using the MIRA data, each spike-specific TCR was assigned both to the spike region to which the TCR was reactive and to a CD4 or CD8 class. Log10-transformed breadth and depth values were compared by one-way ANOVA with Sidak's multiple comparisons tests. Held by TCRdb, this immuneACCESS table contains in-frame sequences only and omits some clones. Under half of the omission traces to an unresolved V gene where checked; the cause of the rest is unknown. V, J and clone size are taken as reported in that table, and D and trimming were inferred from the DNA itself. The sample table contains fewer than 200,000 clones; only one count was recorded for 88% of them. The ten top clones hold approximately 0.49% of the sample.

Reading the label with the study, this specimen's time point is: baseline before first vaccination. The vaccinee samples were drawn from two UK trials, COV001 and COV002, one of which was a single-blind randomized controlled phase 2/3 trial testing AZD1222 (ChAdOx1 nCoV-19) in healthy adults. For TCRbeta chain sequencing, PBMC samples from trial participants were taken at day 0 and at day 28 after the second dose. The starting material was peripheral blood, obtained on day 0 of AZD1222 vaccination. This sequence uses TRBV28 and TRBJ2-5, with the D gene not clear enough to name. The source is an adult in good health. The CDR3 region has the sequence CASSLIGETQYF. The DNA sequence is TGTGCCAGCAGTTTAATTGGGGAGACCCAGTACTTC.